The next 25 T cell receptor beta chains were all read from a single sample in a study of shared clonotypes between healthy human individuals. The assay was immunoSEQ multiplex PCR, and TCRdb's table has in-frame clones only and misses some. The profile shows about 380,000 clones, just over 95% of them singletons. Sequencing was performed on memory CD8+ T cells sorted from blood. Specified subset: CD45RO+ cells pooled with CCR7-negative TemRA cells. The receptor set was obtained from a man aged 30 to 39 in good health.

Regarding this clone: Other DNA sequences in the sample encode the same CDR3. For the CDR3, the DNA is TGTGCCAGCAGCTTACTAGCGGGATACAATGAGCAGTTCTTC. Protein product: CASSLLAGYNEQFF. This chain uses TRBV7-2 with TRBJ2-1; 9 bases fit TRBD2. Germline V CDR1 and CDR2: SGHTA, FQGNSA. V was pared by 2 bases and J by 4 bases, with 0 bases of the junction left unmatched. This CDR3 has 14 residues.

The chain employs TRBV27 and TRBJ2-1; 8 positions agree with TRBD2. Losses at the gene ends were 3 bases for V and 16 bases for J; bases not matched to a gene: 11. Germline V gene lookup returns CDR1 MNHEY and CDR2 SMNVEV (reference sequence). CDR3 length equals 13 residues. CDR3 DNA sequence: TGTGCCAGCAGTTTCCCCAGCGGGAGAGGCTACTTCTTC. This gives the protein CASSFPSGRGYFF.

The gene calls are TRBV5-8 and TRBJ2-3; 12 bases are a match to TRBD2. Germline assignment: CDR1 SGHTS and CDR2 YDEGEE. The ends lost 4 bases at V and 5 bases at J; junction bases unmatched: 5. The CDR3 has 15 residues. The CDR3: CASSGRLAGVDTQYF. In nucleotides, the CDR3 is TGTGCCAGCAGCGGGCGACTAGCGGGAGTAGATACGCAGTATTTT.

V and J are TRBV21-1 and TRBJ1-5; the table gives TRBD1 as D, unverified against the DNA. TRBV21-1 is assigned pseudogene status. The CDR3 covers 17 residues. As DNA, the CDR3 is TGTGCCAGCAGCAAAGCTGGGGCAGAAGATAGCAATCAGCCCCAGCATTTT. This translates into CASSKAGAEDSNQPQHF.

The chain carries TRBV5-4 and TRBJ2-2, with TRBD2 identical over 8 bases. The CDR3 has 17 residues. Germline assignment: CDR1 SGHNT and CDR2 YYREEE (reference sequence). J gave up 9 bases and V 0 bases, and 13 bases lay outside the gene matches. CDR3 amino acids: CASSLVPAGGRLRELFF. The DNA of the CDR3 is TGTGCCAGCAGCTTGGTCCCTGCGGGAGGTCGCCTCCGGGAGCTGTTTTTT.

This clone was seen only once. V gene TRBV6-6 combines with J gene TRBJ2-1; no clear D gene. Germline values: CDR1 MNHNY, CDR2 SVGAGI (reference sequence). The V end lost 6 bases, the J end lost 5 bases, and 8 bases lay between the germline ends. The CDR3 has 12 residues. CDR3 in amino acids: CASSPPDNEQFF. DNA of the CDR3: TGTGCCAGCAGCCCCCCAGACAATGAGCAGTTCTTC.

The CDR3 here is CASSLPRKTGELFF. The CDR3 nucleotides read TGTGCCAGCAGCTTGCCTAGAAAAACCGGGGAGCTGTTTTTT. This chain joins TRBV7-8 and TRBJ2-2; D is unclear. Germline values: CDR1 SGHVS, CDR2 FQNEAQ. V lost 3 bases and J lost 5, with 10 bases in between. This CDR3 is 14 amino acids long.

Written as DNA, the CDR3 is TGTGCCTGGAGTCTTGGGACTAGCGGGCCCTACGAGCAGTACTTC. This encodes CAWSLGTSGPYEQYF. The rearrangement uses TRBV30 and TRBJ2-7; 12 positions match TRBD2. The CDR3 sequence is 15 residues long. Germline values: CDR1 GTSNPN, CDR2 SVGIG (reference sequence). V lost 2 bases to trimming and J lost 2 bases; unmatched junction nucleotides: 4. Full variable domain (missing parts from reference TRBV30 and TRBJ2-7): SQTIHQWPATLVQPVGSPLSLECTVEGTSNPNLYWYRQAAGRGLQLLFYSVGIGQISSEVPQNLSASRPQDRQFILSSKKLLLSDSGFYLCAWSLGTSGPYEQYFGPGTRLTVT.

This clone was detected only once. CDR3 coding DNA: TGTGCCAGCAGTTGGACAAACTCCTACGAGCAGTACTTC. Protein: CASSWTNSYEQYF. This sequence joins TRBV27 and TRBJ2-7, with D perhaps matching TRBD1 (5 bases). Trimming removed 4 bases from V and 0 bases from J, with 7 bases in between. The CDR3 contains 13 residues. In germline, CDR1 is MNHEY, CDR2 SMNVEV (reference sequence).

CDR3 amino acids: CAISEWTRADTQYF. The DNA for the CDR3 is TGTGCCATCAGTGAATGGACTAGGGCAGATACGCAGTATTTT. The chain couples TRBV10-3 to TRBJ2-3; 7 bases match TRBD2. Germline CDR1 ENHRY, CDR2 SYGVKD. V was pared by 3 bases and J by 4 bases, with 4 bases of the junction left unmatched. The CDR3 is 14 residues long.

On this clone itself: Other DNA sequences in the sample encode the same CDR3. The chain carries TRBV28 and TRBJ1-3; unclear D gene. Germline-derived CDR1 and CDR2 are MDHEN and SYDVKM. Trimming left V 2 bases short and J 4 bases short, with 3 bases between. The CDR3 runs 12 residues. CDR3 nucleotide sequence: TGTGCCAGCAGTTTAACGGGAAACACCATATATTTT. It yields the protein CASSLTGNTIYF.

The rearrangement links TRBV5-1 to TRBJ2-7, with 11 bases matching TRBD1. Germline-derived CDR1 and CDR2 are SGHRS and YFSETQ. The CDR3 spans 16 residues. Trimming removed 4 bases from V and 1 base from J; junction bases left unmatched: 7. CDR3 nucleotides: TGCGCCAGCAGCCAGTTCGGGACAGGGGGATCCTACGAGCAGTACTTC. Amino acids: CASSQFGTGGSYEQYF.

Only one count was recorded for this clone. The V gene is TRBV2, the J gene TRBJ2-7; D is perhaps TRBD2 (5 bases). Germline V lookup: CDR1 SNHLY, CDR2 FYNNEI. V was cut by 6 bases and J by 3 bases, with 9 bases left in between. The CDR3 has 12 amino acids. CDR3 sequence reads: CASRVTNYEQYF. The CDR3 DNA sequence: TGTGCCAGCAGGGTGACTAACTACGAGCAGTACTTC.

CDR3 protein: CASSETGTDTQYF. The DNA for the CDR3 is TGCGCCAGCAGTGAGACAGGCACAGATACGCAGTATTTT. This sequence joins TRBV10-2 and TRBJ2-3; D is unresolved. CDR1 is WSHSY, CDR2 SAAADI, per germline. Between the trimmed V and J ends, which lost 2 bases and 1 base, there was a span of 4 bases. The CDR3 consists of 13 residues.

J is TRBJ2-1 and V is TRBV9, with 7 bases aligning to TRBD1. Trimming removed 2 bases from V and 4 bases from J; junction bases left unmatched: 3. This CDR3 has 14 amino acids. CDR1 SGDLS and CDR2 YYNGEE come from the germline V gene. The CDR3 here is CASSVETGYNEQFF. The CDR3 nucleotides are TGTGCCAGCAGCGTTGAGACAGGGTACAATGAGCAGTTCTTC.

The chain couples TRBV21-1 to TRBJ2-7; the D call of TRBD1 is as the table states it, not checked on the DNA. TRBV21-1 is marked as a pseudogene. This CDR3 region has 15 residues. The CDR3 DNA is TGTGCCAGCATCCAAACCGGGACACCTTCCTACGAGCAGTACTTC. Translating it yields CASIQTGTPSYEQYF.

The V gene is TRBV28, the J gene TRBJ1-1; 7 nucleotides line up with TRBD1. The germline V gene encodes CDR1 MDHEN and CDR2 SYDVKM. This CDR3 comprises 15 residues. The V and J ends lost 6 bases and 1 base, in that order; junction bases with no gene match: 8. CDR3 residues: CASRSQGGPNTEAFF. The CDR3 DNA is TGTGCCAGCAGGTCCCAGGGGGGACCGAACACTGAAGCTTTCTTT.

The chain carries TRBV7-2 and TRBJ1-4; D not resolved. Germline V gene sequence: CDR1 SGHTA, CDR2 FQGNSA. Deletions cut 1 base from V and 8 bases from J, with 11 bases between. The length of the CDR3 is 14 residues. The CDR3 is CASSLGRSGEKLFF. The CDR3, as DNA: TGTGCCAGCAGCTTAGGTCGGTCTGGGGAAAAACTGTTTTTT. The full variable domain, completed using reference TRBV7-2 and TRBJ1-4, is GAGVSQSPSNKVTEKGKDVELRCDPISGHTALYWYRQSLGQGLEFLIYFQGNSAPDKSGLPSDRFSAERTGGSVSTLTIQRTQQEDSAVYLCASSLGRSGEKLFFGSGTQLSVL.

This rearrangement joins TRBV5-6 to TRBJ1-1; 8 bases map to TRBD1. The CDR3 runs 14 residues. The ends lost 4 bases at V and 4 bases at J; junction bases unmatched: 6. Germline values: CDR1 SGHDT, CDR2 YYEEEE. In nucleotides, the CDR3 is TGTGCCAGCAGCCTGCAGGGGGCGGTCACTGAAGCTTTCTTT. Its translation is CASSLQGAVTEAFF.

The rearrangement joins TRBV19 to TRBJ2-1, with 11 bases fitting TRBD2. The trim removed 3 bases at V and 4 bases at J, leaving 8 bases unmatched. There are 17 residues in the CDR3. CDR1 LNHDA and CDR2 SQIVND come from the germline V gene (reference sequence). CDR3 protein: CASSMVPSGRPYNEQFF. In DNA, the CDR3 is TGTGCCAGTAGTATGGTCCCTAGCGGGAGGCCGTACAATGAGCAGTTCTTC. The full variable domain, in which reference TRBV19 and TRBJ2-1 provide the parts outside the CDR3, is DGGITQSPKYLFRKEGQNVTLSCEQNLNHDAMYWYRQDPGQGLRLIYYSQIVNDFQKGDIAEGYSVSREKKESFPLTVTSAQKNPTAFYLCASSMVPSGRPYNEQFFGPGTRLTVL.

The chain employs TRBV28 and TRBJ2-7; D call uncertain. The V gene lost 3 bases and the J gene lost 4 bases, with 13 bases spanning the gap. The germline gives CDR1 MDHEN, CDR2 SYDVKM. This CDR3 has 14 amino acids. CDR3 sequence reads: CASSFATPQYEQYF. The CDR3 DNA is TGTGCCAGCAGTTTTGCCACACCTCAATACGAGCAGTACTTC.

A single count supports this clone. The rearrangement joins TRBV28 to TRBJ1-5, with no clear D. Germline V gene data show CDR1 as MDHEN and CDR2 as SYDVKM. The CDR3 consists of 17 residues. Trimming took off 2 bases at V and 0 bases at J, with 14 bases between the two ends. CDR3 bases: TGTGCCAGCAGTTTAATCGCACTGTTTTATAGCAATCAGCCCCAGCATTTT. Translated, it gives CASSLIALFYSNQPQHF.

The CDR3 nucleotides are TGCGCCAGCAGCTTGATAGGGGGGATCACAGATACGCAGTATTTT. This translates into CASSLIGGITDTQYF. J is TRBJ2-3 and V is TRBV5-1; tentatively, D is TRBD1 or TRBD2 (6 bases each). This CDR3 comprises 15 residues. V lost 1 base to trimming and J lost 2 bases, with 11 bases between them. Looked up from germline, CDR1 is SGHRS and CDR2 is YFSETQ.

The J gene is TRBJ1-2, the V gene TRBV30; TRBD1 agrees at 10 bases. Germline loops: CDR1 GTSNPN, CDR2 SVGIG (reference sequence). V trimming: 4 bases; J trimming: 4 bases; junction bases outside the gene matches: 6. This CDR3 spans 14 amino acids. In DNA, the CDR3 is TGTGCCTGGAACCGGGACAGGGGCCTCTATGGCTACACCTTC. This translates into CAWNRDRGLYGYTF.

The chain has TRBV28 and TRBJ1-5; 9 bases are shared with TRBD1. This CDR3 contains 15 residues. J gave up 3 bases and V 2 bases, and 2 bases lay outside the gene matches. The germline V gene encodes CDR1 MDHEN and CDR2 SYDVKM. The CDR3 sequence: CASSLRDRDNQPQHF. For the CDR3, the DNA is TGTGCCAGCAGTTTAAGGGACAGGGACAATCAGCCCCAGCATTTT.